The source of this T cell receptor beta chain is a study of PD-1 blockade in classical Hodgkin lymphoma. Study-level results: In CD4+ cells, TCR diversity went up significantly by C4D1, but in CD8+ cells it did not.

The CDR3 is made up of 19 amino acids. With V trimmed by 1 base and J by 0 bases, 12 bases remained unmatched. Germline values: CDR1 LNHDA, CDR2 SQIVND (reference sequence). Assay: immunoSEQ multiplex PCR; the TCRdb copy retains only in-frame clones and omits some. The table records some 62,000 clones, approximately 89% of them present only once. Details on this clone: The target antigen is unknown.

All patients experienced relapse after autologous stem cell transplantation, and brentuximab vedotin exposure was variable. This sequence originates from a human donor with classical Hodgkin lymphoma. The starting material was peripheral blood mononuclear cells (PBMCs), obtained at baseline. The rearrangement joins TRBV19 to TRBJ2-3; 8 nucleotides line up with TRBD2. The DNA of the CDR3 is TGTGCCAGTAGTATAGTTGGTAGCGGGGCTATGGGAAGCACAGATACGCAGTATTTT. Translating gives CASSIVGSGAMGSTDTQYF. The whole variable domain, remainder taken from reference TRBV19 and TRBJ2-3, is DGGITQSPKYLFRKEGQNVTLSCEQNLNHDAMYWYRQDPGQGLRLIYYSQIVNDFQKGDIAEGYSVSREKKESFPLTVTSAQKNPTAFYLCASSIVGSGAMGSTDTQYFGPGTRLTVL.